This TCR beta chain stems from a study of blood T cell repertoires in COVID-19. Looking at the study overall: In each case, the material was cDNA or gDNA derived from T cells, B-cell-depleted T cells, or PBMCs.

The ends were cut back, 3 bases at V and 0 bases at J, with 9 bases in the middle. Per the germline V gene, CDR1 is SGHRS and CDR2 is YFSETQ. The CDR3 totals 15 residues. Measured with immunoSEQ multiplex PCR; TCRdb has only the in-frame clones, and not every one. The repertoire holds more than 200,000 clones, around four fifths seen once, with 4% in the top ten. V is TRBV5-1 and J is TRBJ1-4; possible D gene TRBD1, 6 bases. What was sequenced was peripheral blood. The clonotype comes from a middle-aged woman with active or convalescent COVID-19. CDR3 nucleotides: TGCGCCAGCAGCTGGACAGCTGCAACTAATGAAAAACTGTTTTTT. Residues: CASSWTAATNEKLFF. Supplemented by reference TRBV5-1 and TRBJ1-4, the full variable domain reads KAGVTQTPRYLIKTRGQQVTLSCSPISGHRSVSWYQQTPGQGLQFLFEYFSETQRNKGNFPGRFSGRQFSNSRSEMNVSTLELGDSALYLCASSWTAATNEKLFFGSGTQLSVL.